Following are 13 T cell receptor beta chains from one sample sequenced in a study of blood T cell repertoires in COVID-19. Using immunoSEQ multiplex PCR, the repertoire was profiled, and TCRdb retains in-frame clones only, with some absent. The sample has around 300,000 clones; about 83% are singletons. Material: PBMCs or T cells enriched from blood (not recorded which). The receptor set was obtained from a woman in her forties who had recovered from COVID-19.

This sequence joins TRBV7-3 and TRBJ2-1, with 11 bases matching TRBD2. The CDR3 runs 15 residues. In germline, CDR1 is SGHTA, CDR2 FQGTGA. The V and J ends lost 5 bases and 6 bases, in that order; junction bases with no gene match: 6. CDR3 sequence: CASSPRLAGTNEQFF. As DNA, the CDR3 is TGTGCCAGCAGCCCAAGACTAGCGGGGACCAATGAGCAGTTCTTC. Variable domain in full (rest from reference TRBV7-3 and TRBJ2-1): GAGVSQTPSNKVTEKGKYVELRCDPISGHTALYWYRQSLGQGPEFLIYFQGTGAADDSGLPNDRFFAVRPEGSVSTLKIQRTERGDSAVYLCASSPRLAGTNEQFFGPGTRLTVL.

The genes are TRBV4-3 and TRBJ1-2, with 11 bases lining up with TRBD1. CDR3 length: 15 residues. V gave up 3 bases and J gave up 8 bases; unmatched junction bases: 8. Germline assignment: CDR1 LGHNA and CDR2 YSLEER. CDR3 residues: CASSQLGQGAPGYTF. CDR3 nucleotide sequence: TGCGCCAGCAGCCAGCTTGGACAGGGGGCGCCCGGCTACACCTTC.

The rearrangement links TRBV11-2 to TRBJ2-5; D gene uncertain. V lost 5 bases to trimming and J lost 1 base, with 8 bases between them. Germline CDR1 reads SGHAT; CDR2 reads FQNNGV. CDR3 size: 13 residues. This chain's CDR3 is CASSLGGQETQYF. As DNA, the CDR3 is TGTGCCAGCAGCCTCGGCGGCCAAGAGACCCAGTACTTC.

The V and J genes are TRBV28 and TRBJ1-1; no clear D. CDR3 size: 14 residues. Per germline, CDR1 MDHEN and CDR2 SYDVKM. V was clipped by 2 bases and J by 0 bases, with 7 bases between them. The CDR3 sequence is CASSLNSMNTEAFF. The CDR3 nucleotides are TGTGCCAGCAGTTTAAACAGCATGAACACTGAAGCTTTCTTT. The full variable domain, completed using reference TRBV28 and TRBJ1-1, is DVKVTQSSRYLVKRTGEKVFLECVQDMDHENMFWYRQDPGLGLRLIYFSYDVKMKEKGDIPEGYSVSREKKERFSLILESASTNQTSMYLCASSLNSMNTEAFFGQGTRLTVV.

This clone was seen a few times. The chain combines TRBV18 with TRBJ1-3; 7 bases line up with TRBD1. Germline V gene data show CDR1 as KGHSH and CDR2 as LQKENI. This CDR3 comprises 18 residues. The junction had 11 bases not matched to a gene; V was cut back by 3 bases and J by 0 bases. The DNA for the CDR3 is TGTGCCAGCTCACCGATCAACCGCAGGGGGACCTCTGGAAACACCATATATTTT. It encodes CASSPINRRGTSGNTIYF. Combining the CDR3 with reference TRBV18 and TRBJ1-3 gives the whole variable domain NAGVMQNPRHLVRRRGQEARLRCSPMKGHSHVYWYRQLPEEGLKFMVYLQKENIIDESGMPKERFSAEFPKEGPSILRIQQVVRGDSAAYFCASSPINRRGTSGNTIYFGEGSWLTVV.

This chain uses TRBV3-1 (or the pseudogene TRBV3-2) with TRBJ2-5, with 16 nucleotides matching TRBD2. The germline gives CDR1 LGHDT, CDR2 YNNKEL (reference sequence). CDR3 length: 20 residues. V was clipped by 2 bases and J by 5 bases; unmatched bases: 14. As DNA, the CDR3 is TGTGCCAGCAGCCAATCAGGGGGGACTAGCGGGAGGGCCGGGCGTGAGACCCAGTACTTC. It specifies CASSQSGGTSGRAGRETQYF.

The V gene is TRBV7-3, the J gene TRBJ2-2, with 11 bases lining up with TRBD2. Germline CDR1 SGHTA, CDR2 FQGTGA. Unmatched junction bases numbered 5, after V lost 5 bases and J lost 6 bases. The length of the CDR3 is 15 residues. DNA for the CDR3: TGTGCCAGCAGCGAGACTAGCGGGAAAGCCGGGGAGCTGTTTTTT. It encodes CASSETSGKAGELFF.

The chain joins TRBV4-3 to TRBJ2-5, with a tentative D call TRBD1 (6 bases). Germline V gene lookup returns CDR1 LGHNA and CDR2 YSLEER. The CDR3 covers 17 residues. Trimming left V 0 bases short and J 5 bases short, with 19 bases between. CDR3 residues: CASSQEYGQSLLETQYF. The CDR3 nucleotides are TGCGCCAGCAGCCAAGAATATGGACAGAGCCTATTGGAGACCCAGTACTTC.

The chain is built from TRBV5-1 and TRBJ2-2; possibly TRBD1 for D (6 bases). Trimming took off 4 bases at V and 6 bases at J, with 10 bases between the two ends. Germline V gene data show CDR1 as SGHRS and CDR2 as YFSETQ. This CDR3 region has 13 residues. CDR3 region: CASSQGWAGELFF. In DNA form, the CDR3 reads TGCGCCAGCAGCCAGGGGTGGGCCGGGGAGCTGTTTTTT.

The gene calls are TRBV14 and TRBJ1-6; 8 bases are a match to TRBD1. The CDR3 sequence is 14 residues long. The germline V gene has CDR1 SGHDN and CDR2 FVKESK. The V segment lost 3 bases and the J segment 10 bases; nucleotides outside the gene matches: 5. This chain's CDR3 is CASSHGQGGSPLHF. For the CDR3, the DNA is TGTGCCAGCAGCCACGGACAGGGAGGGTCACCCCTCCACTTT.

This clone was observed a handful of times. This chain links TRBV11-1 with TRBJ2-2, with D unresolved. This CDR3 contains 13 residues. CDR1 SGHAT and CDR2 FQDESV come from the germline V gene (reference sequence). Trimming stripped 2 bases from V and 5 bases from J, with 6 bases between. The CDR3 spells CASSLQNTGELFF. The CDR3, as DNA: TGTGCCAGCAGCTTACAGAATACCGGGGAGCTGTTTTTT.

This clone was picked up a small number of times. This chain joins TRBV6-5 and TRBJ2-7; 7 nucleotides line up with TRBD1. The V and J ends lost 3 bases and 5 bases, in that order; junction bases with no gene match: 7. The CDR3 consists of 14 residues. CDR1 and CDR2 (germline): MNHEY, SVGAGI. The CDR3 is CASSYGGQPNEQYF. CDR3 coding DNA: TGTGCCAGCAGTTATGGGGGACAGCCGAACGAGCAGTACTTC.

In its sample, this clone was seen a few times. The chain carries TRBV7-9 and TRBJ2-1, with D unclear. Germline V gene data show CDR1 as SEHNR and CDR2 as FQNEAQ (reference sequence). The CDR3 length is 12 residues. V lost 1 base and J lost 9, with 7 bases in between. Written as DNA, the CDR3 is TGTGCCAGCAGCTTAGTGGAGCTTGAGCAGTTCTTC. Translating it yields CASSLVELEQFF.